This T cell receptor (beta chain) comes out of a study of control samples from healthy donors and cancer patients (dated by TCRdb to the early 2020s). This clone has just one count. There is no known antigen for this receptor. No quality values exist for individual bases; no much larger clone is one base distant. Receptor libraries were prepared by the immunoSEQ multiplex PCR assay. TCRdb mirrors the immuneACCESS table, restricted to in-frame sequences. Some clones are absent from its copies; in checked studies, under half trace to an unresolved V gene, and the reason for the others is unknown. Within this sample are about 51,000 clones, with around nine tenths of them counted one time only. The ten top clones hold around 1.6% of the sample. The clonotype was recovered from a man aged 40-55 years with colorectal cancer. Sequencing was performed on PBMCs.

The CDR3 reads as follows: CASSRRDSYEQYF. DNA sequence: TGTGCCAGCAGTCGCCGGGATTCCTACGAGCAGTACTTC. This chain is built from TRBV6-6 and TRBJ2-7; the D gene is perhaps TRBD2, from 5 matching bases. V drops 5 bases and J drops 1 base, leaving 9 bases in between. The CDR3 runs 13 residues from the cysteine to the phenylalanine. The entry retains the CDR3 DNA only, 39 bases that are in frame from base 1. CDR1 is given as MNHNY and CDR2 as SVGAGI, both from the germline V gene (reference sequence).